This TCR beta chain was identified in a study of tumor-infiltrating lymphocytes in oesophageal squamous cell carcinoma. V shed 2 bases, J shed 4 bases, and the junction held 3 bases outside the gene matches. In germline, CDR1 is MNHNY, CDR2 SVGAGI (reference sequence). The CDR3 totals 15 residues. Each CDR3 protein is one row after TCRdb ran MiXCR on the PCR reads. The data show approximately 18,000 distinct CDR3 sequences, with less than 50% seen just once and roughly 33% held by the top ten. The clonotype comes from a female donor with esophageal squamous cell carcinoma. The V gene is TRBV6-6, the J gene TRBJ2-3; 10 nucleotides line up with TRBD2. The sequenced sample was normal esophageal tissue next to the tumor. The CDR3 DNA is TGTGCCAGCAGTTACGGGCTAGCGGGAGCAGATACGCAGTATTTT. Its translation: CASSYGLAGADTQYF.